This T cell receptor beta chain stems from a study of OX40 agonist ivuxolimab in advanced cancers. Study as a whole: The study enrolled dose-escalation patients with hepatocellular carcinoma, melanoma, renal cell or head and neck cancer.

Regarding this clone: Its antigen remains unidentified.

The CDR3 is 13 residues long. Per germline, CDR1 ENHRY and CDR2 SYGVKD. The V end lost 2 bases, the J end lost 6 bases, and 7 bases lay between the germline ends. Cycle 7 day 1, cycle 4 day 1, and baseline were the timepoints at which blood was sampled. Study results and limitations: Relative to CD4+, CD8+ T cells held more expanded clones on average.

The data were produced by immunoSEQ multiplex PCR, yet TCRdb's version contains in-frame clones alone and is incomplete. The sample has about 60,000 clones, about 91% seen once. The sequenced sample was CD4+ or CD8+ T cells sorted from blood, obtained in a trial of the OX40 agonist ivuxolimab. The sequence came from an adult with an advanced solid tumor such as melanoma, head and neck, liver or kidney cancer. The rearrangement links TRBV10-3 to TRBJ1-4; D gene ambiguous. CDR3 DNA sequence: TGTGCCATCAGTGAGACCGTGGATGAAAAACTGTTTTTT. This encodes CAISETVDEKLFF.